Sequencing of this TCR beta chain was carried out in a study of blood T cells in healthy people across ages. The study, taken as a whole, reports: As age increased, TCR beta diversity per million T cells fell in a roughly linear fashion. Long-lived donors carried more naive CD4+ cells and greater diversity than aged donors.

Notes on this clonotype: Antigen unknown.

PCR was performed a second time for 7 to 11 cycles using a sample-barcoded 5' primer and a J-beta primer mix. One entry per CDR3 protein results from TCRdb running MiXCR on the 5' RACE reads. Among about 680,000 distinct CDR3 sequences, about 52% were seen once, and the ten largest hold under 35%. This TCR derives from a woman aged 60-75 years in good health. Sequences were obtained from blood.

The CDR3 nucleotides are TGTGCCAGCAGCCAAGCACTTCGCTATGGCTACACCTTC. Translating gives CASSQALRYGYTF. The chain employs TRBV14 and TRBJ1-2; D not resolved. CDR1 is SGHDN and CDR2 is FVKESK in the germline V gene. V was cut by 1 base and J by 4 bases, with 7 bases left in between. The CDR3 contains 13 residues.